The 28 T cell receptor beta chains below come from one sample, sequenced in a study of beta chain features in type 1 diabetes. Investigators reverse transcribed all isolated RNA, so they sequenced expressed TCRB transcripts. Assay: immunoSEQ multiplex PCR; the TCRdb copy retains only in-frame clones and omits some. The table records roughly 500,000 clones, over 10% of them present only once. The sample was naive CD4+ T cells from blood. Receptors originate from a young woman in good health.

This clone has just a few counts. V usage is TRBV2 and J usage is TRBJ2-7; D might be TRBD2 (6 bases). Trimming pared 8 bases from V and 0 bases from J, leaving 14 bases between. CDR1 SNHLY and CDR2 FYNNEI come from the germline V gene. The CDR3 spans 14 residues. The CDR3 coding sequence is TGTGCCAGCCGGGCGGAGGGGCGCTCCTACGAGCAGTACTTC. Its translation: CASRAEGRSYEQYF. Using reference TRBV2 and TRBJ2-7 for the parts outside the CDR3, the full variable domain is EPEVTQTPSHQVTQMGQEVILRCVPISNHLYFYWYRQILGQKVEFLVSFYNNEISEKSEIFDDQFSVERPDGSNFTLKIRSTKLEDSAMYFCASRAEGRSYEQYFGPGTRLTVT.

As to this clone: Compared with germline, one end of the junction differs, possibly owing to a read error. The chain couples TRBV5-6 to TRBJ1-1; possible D gene TRBD1, 5 bases. The CDR3 is 11 amino acids. CDR1 SGHDT and CDR2 YYEEEE come from the germline V gene. CDR3 residues: CASSLFGSQDF. The CDR3 nucleotides read TGTGCCAGCAGCTTGTTTGGTTCACAGGATTTT.

This clone was detected a few times. The chain combines TRBV7-6 with TRBJ2-7; maybe TRBD1 (6 bases). The CDR3 has 14 amino acids. CDR1 and CDR2 from the germline V gene are SGHVS and FNYEAQ. V was trimmed by 2 bases and J by 3 bases, leaving 11 bases between them. CDR3 loop: CASSLTGPNYEQYV. The CDR3 DNA follows: TGTGCCAGCAGCTTAACAGGGCCAAACTACGAGCAGTACGTC.

There are a few counts of this clone. The chain recombines TRBV6-5 with TRBJ2-1; D is possibly TRBD1 (5 bases). Germline-derived CDR1 and CDR2 are MNHEY and SVGAGI. CDR3 length: 14 residues. Trimming took 5 bases from V and 4 from J, leaving 12 bases between them. The CDR3 region is CASSKPNRYNEQFF. The CDR3 DNA reads TGTGCCAGCAGTAAACCCAACAGGTACAATGAGCAGTTCTTC.

The chain links TRBV18 to TRBJ2-5, with D uncertain. Trimming left V 3 bases short and J 5 bases short, with 10 bases between. The CDR3 contains 13 residues. Germline assignment: CDR1 KGHSH and CDR2 LQKENI. The CDR3 is CASSPPFVETQYF. DNA of the CDR3: TGTGCCAGCTCACCCCCATTCGTTGAGACCCAGTACTTC. Using reference TRBV18 and TRBJ2-5 for the parts outside the CDR3, the full variable domain is NAGVMQNPRHLVRRRGQEARLRCSPMKGHSHVYWYRQLPEEGLKFMVYLQKENIIDESGMPKERFSAEFPKEGPSILRIQQVVRGDSAAYFCASSPPFVETQYFGPGTRLLVL.

The chain recombines TRBV7-2 with TRBJ1-2, with 7 bases that match TRBD1. Germline V gene data show CDR1 as SGHTA and CDR2 as FQGNSA. The trim removed 5 bases at V and 4 bases at J, leaving 4 bases unmatched. The CDR3 length is 13 residues. The CDR3 loop is CASSRDSFYGYTF. DNA of the CDR3: TGTGCCAGCAGCCGGGACAGCTTCTATGGCTACACCTTC.

J is TRBJ1-1 and V is TRBV19; the D gene is possibly TRBD1 (6 bases). CDR3 length equals 15 residues. CDR1 and CDR2 from the germline V gene are LNHDA and SQIVND (reference sequence). Trimming stripped 7 bases from V and 3 bases from J, with 18 bases between. In DNA, the CDR3 is TGTGCCAGTATACGACAGGCCCACGGGGACACTGAAGCTTTCTTT. Its protein product is CASIRQAHGDTEAFF.

This clone came up a few times. This sequence joins TRBV2 and TRBJ1-2; D perhaps matches TRBD1 (6 bases). The CDR3 spans 15 residues. Trimming cost V 4 bases and J 0 bases, with 12 bases left between them. From germline, CDR1 is SNHLY and CDR2 FYNNEI. CDR3 sequence (DNA): TGTGCCAGCAGTGTGTACAGGGAGACTAACTATGGCTACACCTTC. This codes for CASSVYRETNYGYTF.

The chain is built from TRBV20-1 and TRBJ2-7, with D maybe TRBD2 (6 bases). This CDR3 is built from 10 residues. Per germline, CDR1 DFQATT and CDR2 SNEGSKA (reference sequence). For the CDR3, the DNA is TGCAGGCAACTAGCTAGGTTTCTGTACGTC. Translating it yields CRQLARFLYV.

This clone was counted only a few times. The V gene is TRBV29-1, the J gene TRBJ2-7, with 7 bases matching TRBD1. The germline CDR1 and CDR2 sequences are SQVTM and ANQGSEA. V lost 4 bases to trimming and J lost 0 bases; unmatched junction nucleotides: 6. The CDR3 contains 14 residues. CDR3 nucleotide sequence: TGCAGCGTTGGGACAGGCGATAGCTCCTACGAGCAGTACGTC. Its protein product is CSVGTGDSSYEQYV.

This clone appeared a few times. The chain employs TRBV7-2 and TRBJ1-1; tentative D call: TRBD1 (5 bases). The germline V gene encodes CDR1 SGHTA and CDR2 FQGNSA. With 1 base removed from V and 1 base from J, the gap between germline ends came to 10 bases. CDR3 length: 15 residues. DNA of the CDR3: TGTGCCAGCAGCTTAGGTCGGGACGAGAACACTGAAGCTTTCTTT. It translates to CASSLGRDENTEAFF.

This clone was found a few times. The chain links TRBV7-2 to TRBJ1-5, with 7 bases that match TRBD1. Germline CDR1 reads SGHTA; CDR2 reads FQGNSA. The CDR3 length is 15 residues. V trimming: 5 bases; J trimming: 2 bases; junction bases outside the gene matches: 6. In nucleotides, the CDR3 is TGTGCCAGCAGCACTACAGGGGACGGCAATCAGCCCCAGCATTTT. This codes for CASSTTGDGNQPQHF.

This rearrangement joins TRBV7-2 to TRBJ2-5, with 9 bases that match TRBD2. With V trimmed by 1 base and J by 5 bases, 8 bases remained unmatched. Looked up from germline, CDR1 is SGHTA and CDR2 is FQGNSA. This CDR3 comprises 16 residues. The CDR3 is CASSLVAREGLETQYF. The CDR3 coding sequence is TGTGCCAGCAGCTTAGTAGCGCGGGAGGGTTTGGAGACCCAGTACTTC.

The V and J genes are TRBV7-3 and TRBJ1-1; TRBD1 matches 7 bases. CDR1 is SGHTA and CDR2 is FQGTGA in the germline V gene. V was pared by 5 bases and J by 3 bases, with 6 bases of the junction left unmatched. The CDR3 extends over 14 amino acids. Here the CDR3 DNA reads TGTGCCAGCAGCCCGAAACAGGGGCACACTGAAGCTTTCTTT. It is translated as CASSPKQGHTEAFF. Full variable domain (missing parts from reference TRBV7-3 and TRBJ1-1): GAGVSQTPSNKVTEKGKYVELRCDPISGHTALYWYRQSLGQGPEFLIYFQGTGAADDSGLPNDRFFAVRPEGSVSTLKIQRTERGDSAVYLCASSPKQGHTEAFFGQGTRLTVV.

This clone was recorded a few times. V gene TRBV18 combines with J gene TRBJ2-1; TRBD2 matches 8 bases. Germline V gene sequence: CDR1 KGHSH, CDR2 LQKENI. V lost 2 bases, J lost 5 bases, and 11 bases stayed unmatched. This CDR3 is built from 17 residues. CDR3 residues: CASSPFGGSGIHNEQFF. The CDR3 bases are TGTGCCAGCTCACCATTTGGCGGTAGCGGGATACACAATGAGCAGTTCTTC.

The chain links TRBV4-3 to TRBJ2-1; 9 positions agree with TRBD2. CDR1 and CDR2 (germline): LGHNA, YSLEER. CDR3 size: 16 residues. V was pared by 0 bases and J by 7 bases, with 7 bases of the junction left unmatched. In nucleotides, the CDR3 is TGCGCCAGCAGCCAAGAGGTGCCTAGCGGGGTTAATGAGCAGTTCTTC. This encodes CASSQEVPSGVNEQFF.

This chain links TRBV5-1 with TRBJ1-5, with D perhaps matching TRBD1 (5 bases). CDR3 length: 15 residues. Trimming cost V 2 bases and J 4 bases, with 13 bases left between them. CDR1 SGHRS and CDR2 YFSETQ come from the germline V gene. The CDR3 nucleotides read TGCGCCAGCAGCTTCGACAGTCGGCCGAATCAGCCCCAGCATTTT. Its translation: CASSFDSRPNQPQHF.

Many counts were recorded for this clone. The genes are TRBV7-2 and TRBJ2-3; D is unresolved. CDR1 SGHTA and CDR2 FQGNSA come from the germline V gene. V was pared by 6 bases and J by 0 bases, with 4 bases between. This CDR3 has 12 amino acids. Written as DNA, the CDR3 is TGTGCCAGCAGGTCAAGCACAGATACGCAGTATTTT. Translation: CASRSSTDTQYF.

This clone was observed a handful of times. The V gene is TRBV30, the J gene TRBJ1-2; TRBD1 is a possible D gene (6 bases). CDR1 is GTSNPN, CDR2 SVGIG, per germline (reference sequence). This CDR3 contains 14 residues. CDR3 in DNA: TGTGCAAAGAGGCCCCCAGGGGCAAAGGATGGCTACACCTTC. This encodes CAKRPPGAKDGYTF.

This clone has more than one count but fewer than ten. This chain links TRBV9 with TRBJ2-5; 11 nucleotides match TRBD1. The germline gives CDR1 SGDLS, CDR2 YYNGEE. The CDR3 length is 17 residues. V dropped 3 bases and J dropped 4; count of bases not matched to a gene: 11. This chain's CDR3 is CASSAGQGANWAETQYF. In nucleotides, the CDR3 is TGTGCCAGCAGCGCCGGACAGGGGGCAAATTGGGCAGAGACCCAGTACTTC.

A few counts support this clone. The chain uses TRBV7-2 and TRBJ2-1, with D perhaps TRBD1 or TRBD2 (6 bases each). Germline loops: CDR1 SGHTA, CDR2 FQGNSA. The length of the CDR3 is 14 residues. V shed 1 base and J shed 9 bases, with 13 bases lying between them. The CDR3 loop is CASSLVEGVGEQFF. The CDR3 DNA follows: TGTGCCAGCAGCTTAGTGGAGGGGGTCGGTGAGCAGTTCTTC.

This clone turned up a few times. J is TRBJ2-3 and V is TRBV5-4; D gene unclear. This CDR3 has 16 amino acids. CDR1 is SGHNT and CDR2 is YYREEE in the germline V gene (reference sequence). V lost 1 base and J 2 bases, leaving 14 bases between the germline ends. The CDR3 sequence is CASSLPGDLATDTQYF. The CDR3 DNA reads TGTGCCAGCAGCTTGCCTGGGGATCTGGCCACAGATACGCAGTATTTT. Full variable domain (missing parts from reference TRBV5-4 and TRBJ2-3): ETGVTQSPTHLIKTRGQQVTLRCSSQSGHNTVSWYQQALGQGPQFIFQYYREEENGRGNFPPRFSGLQFPNYSSELNVNALELDDSALYLCASSLPGDLATDTQYFGPGTRLTVL.

In its sample, this clone was seen a few times. The rearrangement links TRBV18 to TRBJ2-3, with D unresolved. V gave up 3 bases and J gave up 2 bases, with 15 bases separating them. From germline, CDR1 is KGHSH and CDR2 LQKENI. The CDR3 consists of 16 residues. The CDR3 spells CASSPLSRANTDTQYF. DNA of the CDR3: TGTGCCAGCTCACCTCTATCAAGGGCGAACACAGATACGCAGTATTTT. Together with reference TRBV18 and TRBJ2-3, the CDR3 gives the full variable domain: NAGVMQNPRHLVRRRGQEARLRCSPMKGHSHVYWYRQLPEEGLKFMVYLQKENIIDESGMPKERFSAEFPKEGPSILRIQQVVRGDSAAYFCASSPLSRANTDTQYFGPGTRLTVL.

The V call is TRBV4-1, the J call TRBJ2-7; D remains ambiguous. Germline V CDR1 and CDR2: MGHRA, YSYEKL. This CDR3 has 14 residues. V gave up 0 bases and J gave up 12 bases, with 18 bases separating them. The CDR3 coding sequence is TGCGCCAGCAGCCAAGATATTGACTCCCGTCGCCGGTACTTC. Translated: CASSQDIDSRRRYF.

The chain joins TRBV28 to TRBJ2-7; 8 positions match TRBD1. CDR3 length: 16 residues. The junction had 12 bases not matched to a gene; V was cut back by 7 bases and J by 1 base. CDR1 and CDR2 (germline): MDHEN, SYDVKM. The CDR3 spells CASISIQGALSYEQYF. The CDR3 DNA reads TGTGCCAGCATCAGTATCCAGGGGGCTCTATCCTACGAGCAGTACTTC.

The rearrangement uses TRBV27 and TRBJ1-2; D unresolved. Germline V gene lookup returns CDR1 MNHEY and CDR2 SMNVEV (reference sequence). V lost 6 bases to trimming and J lost 0 bases, with 14 bases between them. The CDR3 covers 15 residues. The CDR3 here is CASRPVGEANYGYTF. CDR3 sequence (DNA): TGTGCCAGCAGGCCCGTCGGGGAGGCTAACTATGGCTACACCTTC.

This clone was seen a few times. The J gene is TRBJ2-5, the V gene TRBV6-5; 10 bases match TRBD1. The CDR3 length is 16 residues. V gave up 4 bases and J gave up 2 bases; unmatched junction bases: 7. The V gene's germline CDR1 is MNHEY and CDR2 SVGAGI. DNA of the CDR3: TGTGCCAGCAGTTCGATTCCGGGACAGGGGCAAGAGACCCAGTACTTC. Encoded protein: CASSSIPGQGQETQYF.

This clone was observed a few times. The CDR3 DNA sequence: TGTGCCAGCTCTGGGGGATCGGCGGACGAGCAGTACTTC. Translated: CASSGGSADEQYF. V and J are TRBV7-3 and TRBJ2-7, with D tentatively TRBD1 or TRBD2 (5 bases each). This CDR3 comprises 13 residues. Per germline, CDR1 SGHTA and CDR2 FQGTGA. V lost 8 bases, J lost 5 bases, and 16 bases lay in between.